The 27 T cell receptor beta chains in this list originate from one sample, sequenced in a study of memory CD4+ T cells and cytomegalovirus serostatus. TCRdb's copy holds only in-frame clones and misses some; the assay was immunoSEQ multiplex PCR. The sample has under 55,000 clones, about three quarters seen once. Single viable CD3+CD4+CD8-CD45RO+ cells were sorted as the memory CD4+ T cells. Sequenced input: memory CD4+ T cells from blood. These receptors were collected from an adult in good health and CMV-seropositive.

The sample holds a few counts of this clone. V and J are TRBV2 and TRBJ2-6; D is unresolved. Trimming left V 2 bases short and J 2 bases short, with 7 bases between. The germline V gene has CDR1 SNHLY and CDR2 FYNNEI. The CDR3 is 15 amino acids. CDR3 coding DNA: TGTGCCAGCAGTGAACGGAACACTGGGGCCAACGTCCTGACTTTC. As protein: CASSERNTGANVLTF.

The chain uses TRBV7-8 and TRBJ1-5, with TRBD1 matching over 10 bases. V gave up 4 bases and J gave up 4 bases; unmatched junction bases: 7. The germline gives CDR1 SGHVS, CDR2 FQNEAQ. The CDR3 is 16 amino acids. The CDR3 DNA follows: TGTGCCAGCAGCTCCAGGGACAGGGGAACAAATCAGCCCCAGCATTTT. This sequence encodes CASSSRDRGTNQPQHF.

This chain joins TRBV7-2 and TRBJ2-2; possibly TRBD2 for D (6 bases). Germline-derived CDR1 and CDR2 are SGHTA and FQGNSA. The CDR3 consists of 14 residues. Trimming stripped 4 bases from V and 3 bases from J, with 9 bases between. CDR3 nucleotide sequence: TGTGCCAGCAGCTGGAGGGTTGACACCGGGGAGCTGTTTTTT. Its protein is CASSWRVDTGELFF.

This chain links TRBV28 with TRBJ2-7; no firm D call. The germline V and J ends were trimmed by 7 bases and 3 bases, with 13 bases remaining between them. The V gene's germline CDR1 is MDHEN and CDR2 SYDVKM. The CDR3 is 13 residues long. The CDR3 loop reads CASKRTGNYEQYF. In DNA form, the CDR3 reads TGTGCCAGCAAACGAACGGGCAACTACGAGCAGTACTTC. The whole variable domain, remainder taken from reference TRBV28 and TRBJ2-7, is DVKVTQSSRYLVKRTGEKVFLECVQDMDHENMFWYRQDPGLGLRLIYFSYDVKMKEKGDIPEGYSVSREKKERFSLILESASTNQTSMYLCASKRTGNYEQYFGPGTRLTVT.

The chain combines TRBV7-2 with TRBJ2-1, with D possibly TRBD2 on 6 matching bases. V shed 2 bases and J shed 10 bases, with 18 bases lying between them. Per the germline V gene, CDR1 is SGHTA and CDR2 is FQGNSA. The CDR3 spans 15 residues. CDR3 DNA: TGTGCCAGCAGCTTAACGGTTGGAGGGGCTCGGGAGCAGTTCTTC. It is translated as CASSLTVGGAREQFF.

This clone turned up a few times. The chain employs TRBV18 and TRBJ1-1; the D is unclear. The CDR3 extends over 14 amino acids. V was clipped by 4 bases and J by 6 bases, with 15 bases between them. Germline values: CDR1 KGHSH, CDR2 LQKENI. The DNA for the CDR3 is TGTGCCAGCTCACGGGATCGTGGGGAGGCTGAAGCTTTCTTT. It is translated as CASSRDRGEAEAFF.

This clone came up once. The chain carries TRBV6-1 and TRBJ1-4, with D possibly TRBD1 on 5 matching bases. The V end lost 10 bases, the J end lost 7 bases, and 13 bases lay between the germline ends. This CDR3 contains 12 residues. CDR1 is MNHNS, CDR2 SASEGT, per germline. The CDR3 is CATSTESEKLFF. In DNA form, the CDR3 reads TGTGCCACCTCGACAGAATCTGAAAAACTGTTTTTT.

This clone was observed a single time. The chain employs TRBV2 and TRBJ1-5; a weak D match, TRBD1 (5 bases). The CDR3 length is 13 residues. Germline CDR1 and CDR2: SNHLY and FYNNEI. Trimming shortened V by 5 bases and J by 8 bases, and 13 bases separated the two germline ends. The CDR3 loop is CASSPHGGEPQHF. The CDR3, as DNA: TGTGCCAGCAGTCCACATGGGGGTGAGCCCCAGCATTTT.

The rearrangement uses TRBV5-1 and TRBJ1-2; the match to TRBD1 covers 8 bases. This CDR3 spans 14 amino acids. Looked up from germline, CDR1 is SGHRS and CDR2 is YFSETQ. J gave up 7 bases and V 3 bases, and 8 bases lay outside the gene matches. This chain's CDR3 is CASSYRGEGSGYTF. CDR3 sequence (DNA): TGCGCCAGCAGCTACAGGGGGGAAGGTAGTGGCTACACCTTC.

The chain carries TRBV9 and TRBJ1-2; TRBD1 aligns across 7 bases. V lost 3 bases and J lost 4; bases outside the gene matches: 3. The germline V gene encodes CDR1 SGDLS and CDR2 YYNGEE. The CDR3 covers 13 residues. The CDR3 spells CASSAGTVYGYTF. The CDR3 DNA is TGTGCCAGCAGCGCCGGGACAGTCTATGGCTACACCTTC. The variable domain in full, with the rest retrieved from reference TRBV9 and TRBJ1-2, is DSGVTQTPKHLITATGQRVTLRCSPRSGDLSVYWYQQSLDQGLQFLIQYYNGEERAKGNILERFSAQQFPDLHSELNLSSLELGDSALYFCASSAGTVYGYTFGSGTRLTVV.

This chain links TRBV6-1 with TRBJ1-6, with a weak D call TRBD1 (5 bases). This CDR3 contains 14 residues. Trimming cost V 6 bases and J 5 bases, with 11 bases left between them. The germline CDR1 and CDR2 sequences are MNHNS and SASEGT. The CDR3 bases are TGTGCCAGCAGCCGCGACAGCGATAATTCACCCCTCCACTTT. Encoded protein: CASSRDSDNSPLHF.

The genes are TRBV7-9 and TRBJ2-3; D ambiguous. CDR1 is SEHNR and CDR2 is FQNEAQ in the germline V gene (reference sequence). Trimming pared 0 bases from V and 6 bases from J, leaving 10 bases between. The CDR3 is 14 residues long. The CDR3 bases are TGTGCCAGCAGCTTAGCTCAGGCATCGGATACGCAGTATTTT. Translated, it gives CASSLAQASDTQYF. Full variable domain (outside the CDR3, taken from reference TRBV7-9 and TRBJ2-3): DTGVSQNPRHKITKRGQNVTFRCDPISEHNRLYWYRQTLGQGPEFLTYFQNEAQLEKSRLLSDRFSAERPKGSFSTLEIQRTEQGDSAMYLCASSLAQASDTQYFGPGTRLTVL.

This clone was counted a single time. The chain couples TRBV7-6 to TRBJ1-4, with D uncertain. Trimming took 3 bases from V and 5 from J, leaving 10 bases between them. The CDR3 runs to 14 residues. From germline, CDR1 is SGHVS and CDR2 FNYEAQ. The CDR3 region has the DNA TGTGCCAGCAGCTTGGGCGGCCCGAATGAAAAACTGTTTTTT. As protein: CASSLGGPNEKLFF.

This chain connects TRBV5-1 to TRBJ1-1; D not resolved. V shed 1 base and J shed 3 bases, with 10 bases lying between them. This CDR3 comprises 14 residues. Per germline, CDR1 SGHRS and CDR2 YFSETQ. The DNA for the CDR3 is TGCGCCAGCAGCTTGTCCGGGAGCGACACTGAAGCTTTCTTT. This codes for CASSLSGSDTEAFF. The variable domain in full, completed from reference TRBV5-1 and TRBJ1-1, reads KAGVTQTPRYLIKTRGQQVTLSCSPISGHRSVSWYQQTPGQGLQFLFEYFSETQRNKGNFPGRFSGRQFSNSRSEMNVSTLELGDSALYLCASSLSGSDTEAFFGQGTRLTVV.

The table lists this clone with a few counts. The V and J genes are TRBV27 and TRBJ1-2, with a tentative D call TRBD1 (5 bases). V was trimmed by 2 bases and J by 3 bases, leaving 10 bases between them. Germline V CDR1 and CDR2: MNHEY, SMNVEV (reference sequence). The CDR3 loop spans 14 amino acids. CDR3 sequence: CASSLSWGDYGYTF. CDR3 nucleotides: TGTGCCAGCAGTTTAAGTTGGGGGGACTATGGCTACACCTTC.

The genes are TRBV18 and TRBJ2-1, with D unclear. The V end was cut by 1 base, the J end by 10 bases, with 8 bases between. The CDR3 runs 12 residues. Germline CDR1 KGHSH, CDR2 LQKENI. DNA for the CDR3: TGTGCCAGCTCACCACAACAACGGGAGCAGTTCTTC. This gives the protein CASSPQQREQFF.

The rearrangement uses TRBV28 and TRBJ2-1, with D possibly TRBD1 on 5 matching bases. CDR1 is MDHEN and CDR2 is SYDVKM in the germline V gene. The V end was cut by 6 bases, the J end by 0 bases, with 15 bases between. The CDR3 consists of 16 residues. The CDR3 DNA is TGTGCCAGCAGGACGACAGCTCCCAGCTCCTACAATGAGCAGTTCTTC. Its protein is CASRTTAPSSYNEQFF. Supplemented by reference TRBV28 and TRBJ2-1, the full variable domain reads DVKVTQSSRYLVKRTGEKVFLECVQDMDHENMFWYRQDPGLGLRLIYFSYDVKMKEKGDIPEGYSVSREKKERFSLILESASTNQTSMYLCASRTTAPSSYNEQFFGPGTRLTVL.

This clone was seen a handful of times. V usage is TRBV2 and J usage is TRBJ2-5; D possibly matches TRBD1 or TRBD2 (5 bases each). The CDR3 is 13 residues long. Germline V CDR1 and CDR2: SNHLY, FYNNEI. Trimming stripped 5 bases from V and 2 bases from J, with 9 bases between. DNA for the CDR3: TGTGCCAGCAGTCGGGACCGTCAAGAGACCCAGTACTTC. The encoded protein is CASSRDRQETQYF.

This chain connects TRBV7-2 to TRBJ2-5; the D gene is possibly TRBD2 (7 bases). The CDR3 is made up of 18 amino acids. The germline gives CDR1 SGHTA, CDR2 FQGNSA. Trimming took off 5 bases at V and 5 bases at J, with 27 bases between the two ends. The CDR3 region has the DNA TGTGCCAGCAGCACCGGATTGAGGGGGGGGATCTCTTTTGAGACCCAGTACTTC. The encoded protein is CASSTGLRGGISFETQYF.

The J gene is TRBJ1-1, the V gene TRBV27; 8 bases are shared with TRBD1. Germline V gene lookup returns CDR1 MNHEY and CDR2 SMNVEV (reference sequence). The CDR3 consists of 16 residues. V gave up 5 bases and J gave up 5 bases; unmatched junction bases: 13. CDR3 sequence (DNA): TGTGCCAGCAGTCCGATGACAGGGGCGGGTTTGACTGAAGCTTTCTTT. It codes for CASSPMTGAGLTEAFF.

The chain employs TRBV5-1 and TRBJ2-1, with D unresolved. The CDR3 covers 15 residues. Germline CDR1 reads SGHRS; CDR2 reads YFSETQ. V was pared by 4 bases and J by 3 bases, with 14 bases between. Here the CDR3 DNA reads TGCGCCAGCAGCCCCTCAAGTTATAGCTACAATGAGCAGTTCTTC. Residues: CASSPSSYSYNEQFF.

CDR3 protein: CASSLAVSGARYSNQPQHF. CDR3 coding DNA: TGTGCCAGCAGCTTAGCAGTCTCAGGGGCCCGATATAGCAATCAGCCCCAGCATTTT. This rearrangement joins TRBV7-9 to TRBJ1-5, with D possibly matching TRBD1 (6 bases). V lost 0 bases to trimming and J lost 0 bases, with 18 bases between them. The CDR3 is 19 residues long. The germline V gene has CDR1 SEHNR and CDR2 FQNEAQ (reference sequence).

The chain recombines TRBV2 with TRBJ2-2, with TRBD1 identical over 8 bases. In germline, CDR1 is SNHLY, CDR2 FYNNEI. The V and J ends lost 4 bases and 5 bases, in that order; junction bases with no gene match: 3. CDR3 size: 14 residues. The CDR3 DNA reads TGTGCCAGCAGTGGACAGGGGAGGACCGGGGAGCTGTTTTTT. It yields the protein CASSGQGRTGELFF.

V and J are TRBV7-3 and TRBJ1-6; D not certain. Germline V gene lookup returns CDR1 SGHTA and CDR2 FQGTGA. This CDR3 contains 16 residues. The germline V and J ends were trimmed by 5 bases and 6 bases, with 17 bases remaining between them. The CDR3 DNA follows: TGTGCCAGCAGCCCCAACCCCCGGACGACTAATTCACCCCTCCACTTT. Translation gives CASSPNPRTTNSPLHF.

V gene TRBV7-2 combines with J gene TRBJ1-5; D gene ambiguous. This CDR3 has 16 residues. Trimming shortened V by 0 bases and J by 8 bases, and 17 bases separated the two germline ends. Germline CDR1 and CDR2: SGHTA and FQGNSA. CDR3 sequence (DNA): TGTGCCAGCAGCTTAGCCCCAGCTCCCAGAAGAGAGCCCCAGCATTTT. Translated, it gives CASSLAPAPRREPQHF. Complete variable domain (other parts from reference TRBV7-2 and TRBJ1-5): GAGVSQSPSNKVTEKGKDVELRCDPISGHTALYWYRQSLGQGLEFLIYFQGNSAPDKSGLPSDRFSAERTGGSVSTLTIQRTQQEDSAVYLCASSLAPAPRREPQHFGDGTRLSIL.

This chain joins TRBV6-1 and TRBJ1-2, with D perhaps TRBD1 (5 bases). CDR1 and CDR2 (germline): MNHNS, SASEGT. The germline V and J ends were trimmed by 4 bases and 4 bases, with 10 bases remaining between them. The CDR3 contains 13 residues. The DNA of the CDR3 is TGTGCCAGCAGTGTCCCAGGGCCCTATGGCTACACCTTC. This gives the protein CASSVPGPYGYTF.

The gene calls are TRBV6-5 and TRBJ1-1, with D possibly being TRBD1 (5 bases). Between the trimmed V and J ends, which lost 0 bases and 5 bases, there was a span of 10 bases. CDR1 MNHEY and CDR2 SVGAGI come from the germline V gene. The CDR3 runs to 14 residues. As DNA, the CDR3 is TGTGCCAGCAGTTACTCGAGGGGTGGAACTGAAGCTTTCTTT. It specifies CASSYSRGGTEAFF.